This T cell receptor beta chain was captured by sequencing in a study of a mutant IDH1 vaccine in newly diagnosed glioma. Time point defined: baseline, week 1 (first vaccination visit). Treatment meaning: pre-vaccination baseline after standard-of-care therapy. Donors had new WHO grade 3 or 4 IDH1-mutant, ATRX-lost astrocytomas. This table comes from immunoSEQ multiplex PCR, and its TCRdb copy is limited to in-frame clones, with some not included. The sample carries about 88,000 clones, about 80% recorded once. The germline V gene encodes CDR1 MGHDK and CDR2 SYGVNS. V shed 7 bases and J shed 1 base, with 13 bases lying between them. The CDR3 extends over 14 amino acids. Worth noting for this clone: Its antigen remains unidentified.

Whole-study results and caveats: Top-clonotype changes in peripheral T cells seemed unrelated to pseudoprogression. There were vaccine-induced immune responses in about 93% of the patients.

The chain carries TRBV25-1 and TRBJ1-1; D perhaps matches TRBD1 (5 bases). This TCR came from a middle-aged man with glioma. Some clones in this sample may be carry-over from other donors' samples. Sequences were derived from PBMCs, sampled from a glioma patient treated with radiotherapy, temozolomide or both. In DNA, the CDR3 is TGTGCCAGCACCGGGGGGGTGAGGAACACTGAAGCTTTCTTT. Its translation is CASTGGVRNTEAFF.